One and the same sample provided the 24 T cell receptor beta chains below, sequenced in a study of OX40 agonist ivuxolimab in advanced cancers. Library preparation was by the immunoSEQ multiplex PCR assay. Drawn from immuneACCESS, this table holds only the in-frame rearrangements with V and J called that TCRdb kept. Clones are partly lost; checked studies trace under half to an unresolved V gene and leave the rest unexplained. Across this sample there are fewer than 90,000 clones, with roughly 89% seen only once. Around 0.19% of the sample goes to the ten largest clones. Source: CD4+ or CD8+ T cells sorted from blood, taken in a trial of the OX40 agonist ivuxolimab. The receptors originated from an adult with an advanced solid tumor such as melanoma, head and neck, liver or kidney cancer.

The chain carries TRBV4-1 and TRBJ1-5, with 7 bases that match TRBD1. The V and J ends lost 1 base and 6 bases, in that order; junction bases with no gene match: 12. Germline V gene data show CDR1 as MGHRA and CDR2 as YSYEKL. This CDR3 has 17 amino acids. CDR3: CASSQVLSQGGSQPQHF. The CDR3 bases are TGCGCCAGCAGCCAAGTCCTCTCCCAGGGGGGTAGTCAGCCCCAGCATTTT.

This clone is a singleton in its sample. The chain carries TRBV27 and TRBJ2-5, with 8 positions matching TRBD1. Trimming removed 3 bases from V and 7 bases from J; junction bases left unmatched: 13. This CDR3 spans 16 amino acids. Germline CDR1 is MNHEY and CDR2 is SMNVEV (reference sequence). CDR3 DNA: TGTGCCAGCAGTTTTATTCGAGACAGGGGTTCGGGGACCCAGTACTTC. Its translation is CASSFIRDRGSGTQYF.

V is TRBV11-2 and J is TRBJ1-2, with unresolved D. Looked up from germline, CDR1 is SGHAT and CDR2 is FQNNGV. Deletions cut 1 base from V and 6 bases from J, with 12 bases between. The CDR3 is made up of 14 amino acids. CDR3 sequence reads: CASSLARDKDGYTF. The CDR3 bases are TGTGCCAGCAGCTTAGCGAGGGATAAGGATGGCTACACCTTC.

This chain links TRBV5-1 with TRBJ2-7, with a tentative D call TRBD1 (5 bases). The CDR3 is 18 amino acids. Germline CDR1 SGHRS, CDR2 YFSETQ. The CDR3 loop is CATWRQQLLGASGWEQYV. CDR3 nucleotides: TGCGCGACCTGGCGCCAGCAGCTTCTAGGGGCATCAGGTTGGGAGCAGTACGTC.

This chain links TRBV7-6 with TRBJ1-1; D not resolved. Germline V lookup: CDR1 SGHVS, CDR2 FNYEAQ. This CDR3 comprises 16 residues. The V end was cut by 3 bases, the J end by 4 bases, with 18 bases between. The CDR3 DNA reads as TGTGCCAGCAGCTTCACAACACCCAAGGGCGGCACTGAAGCTTTCTTT. Encoded protein: CASSFTTPKGGTEAFF.

The chain carries TRBV19 and TRBJ2-1; 12 nucleotides agree with TRBD1. The length of the CDR3 is 22 residues. V trimming: 6 bases; J trimming: 3 bases; junction bases outside the gene matches: 24. In germline, CDR1 is LNHDA, CDR2 SQIVND (reference sequence). CDR3 DNA: TGTGCCAGTAGAAAGTACAACCCTCTAGGGACAGGGGGCCCGGTCGTCTACAATGAGCAGTTCTTC. Amino acid sequence: CASRKYNPLGTGGPVVYNEQFF.

The gene calls are TRBV5-1 and TRBJ1-5; D unclear. Germline V lookup: CDR1 SGHRS, CDR2 YFSETQ. Trimming shortened V by 1 base and J by 2 bases, and 10 bases separated the two germline ends. The CDR3 runs 15 residues. The CDR3: CASSLQAGGNQPQHF. The CDR3 DNA is TGCGCCAGCAGCTTGCAGGCCGGGGGCAATCAGCCCCAGCATTTT.

The rearrangement links TRBV4-1 to TRBJ2-7; TRBD1 matches at 7 bases. Per the germline V gene, CDR1 is MGHRA and CDR2 is YSYEKL. CDR3 size: 16 residues. After removal of 0 bases from V and 0 bases from J, the junction contained 5 bases not matched to a gene. As DNA, the CDR3 is TGCGCCAGCAGCCAAGATGGACAGGCCCTCTCCTACGAGCAGTACTTC. It is translated as CASSQDGQALSYEQYF.

The chain couples TRBV11-1 to TRBJ2-7, with TRBD1 matching over 7 bases. V shed 1 base and J 3 bases; nucleotides not matched to a gene: 6. This CDR3 is 15 amino acids long. Germline lookup yields CDR1 SGHAT and CDR2 FQDESV (reference sequence). The CDR3 DNA sequence: TGTGCCAGCAGCTTAGTGGGGGACAGAAACTACGAGCAGTACTTC. Its protein product is CASSLVGDRNYEQYF. The variable domain in full, with the rest retrieved from reference TRBV11-1 and TRBJ2-7, is EAEVAQSPRYKITEKSQAVAFWCDPISGHATLYWYRQILGQGPELLVQFQDESVVDDSQLPKDRFSAERLKGVDSTLKIQPAELGDSAMYLCASSLVGDRNYEQYFGPGTRLTVT.

The chain joins TRBV5-4 to TRBJ2-3, with D perhaps matching TRBD1 (5 bases). This CDR3 comprises 15 residues. Germline values: CDR1 SGHNT, CDR2 YYREEE (reference sequence). V lost 3 bases and J lost 0, with 11 bases in between. CDR3 residues: CASSWPRASTDTQYF. DNA for the CDR3: TGTGCCAGCAGCTGGCCCAGGGCCAGCACAGATACGCAGTATTTT. Full variable domain (outside the CDR3, taken from reference TRBV5-4 and TRBJ2-3): ETGVTQSPTHLIKTRGQQVTLRCSSQSGHNTVSWYQQALGQGPQFIFQYYREEENGRGNFPPRFSGLQFPNYSSELNVNALELDDSALYLCASSWPRASTDTQYFGPGTRLTVL.

This chain uses TRBV5-8 with TRBJ2-7; D may be TRBD1 or TRBD2 (5 bases each). This CDR3 is built from 14 residues. Per the germline V gene, CDR1 is SGHTS and CDR2 is YDEGEE. Trimming removed 0 bases at V and 9 bases at J, with 16 bases between. The CDR3 bases are TGTGCCAGCAGCTTGGGGGACCTCCATATAGGGCAGTACGTC. This encodes CASSLGDLHIGQYV.

The V gene is TRBV19, the J gene TRBJ2-7; 8 bases are shared with TRBD1. CDR1 LNHDA and CDR2 SQIVND come from the germline V gene (reference sequence). The CDR3 consists of 16 residues. V lost 10 bases to trimming and J lost 1 base; unmatched junction nucleotides: 15. CDR3 coding DNA: TGTGCCACTTTAGAACGAGCAGGGGGCCGATCCTACGAGCAGTACGTC. As protein: CATLERAGGRSYEQYV.

The chain recombines TRBV6-1 with TRBJ2-3; the match to TRBD1 covers 9 bases. This CDR3 has 16 amino acids. Losses at the gene ends were 2 bases for V and 2 bases for J; bases not matched to a gene: 5. Germline V lookup: CDR1 MNHNS, CDR2 SASEGT. The CDR3: CASSEIGQGYTDTQYF. The CDR3 region has the DNA TGTGCCAGCAGTGAAATCGGACAGGGGTACACAGATACGCAGTATTTT.

The chain has TRBV7-3 and TRBJ1-1; a possible D gene is TRBD1 (6 bases). From germline, CDR1 is SGHTA and CDR2 FQGTGA. V was trimmed by 5 bases and J by 2 bases, leaving 12 bases between them. The CDR3 is 14 residues long. Here the CDR3 reads CASSEQGPNTEAFF. CDR3 nucleotide sequence: TGTGCCAGCAGCGAACAGGGACCTAACACTGAAGCTTTCTTT.

The V gene is TRBV5-8, the J gene TRBJ1-6; no firm D call. Trimming cost V 0 bases and J 7 bases, with 5 bases left between them. Germline V gene lookup returns CDR1 SGHTS and CDR2 YDEGEE. CDR3 length equals 13 residues. The CDR3 region is CASSLVRNSPLHF. The CDR3 DNA reads TGTGCCAGCAGCTTGGTCCGGAATTCACCCCTCCACTTT.

The chain uses TRBV5-1 and TRBJ2-5; 10 nucleotides line up with TRBD2. With the DNA end fitting TRBJ2-7 better, the J assignment may be wrong. The CDR3 runs to 15 residues. From germline, CDR1 is SGHRS and CDR2 YFSETQ. CDR3 sequence reads: CASSLGTSGPYEQYF. The CDR3 DNA follows: TGCGCCAGCAGCTTGGGGACTAGCGGACCCTACGAGCAGTACTTC.

This chain uses TRBV9 with TRBJ2-2; D is possibly TRBD1 (5 bases). Trimming shortened V by 1 base and J by 2 bases, and 15 bases separated the two germline ends. Per the germline V gene, CDR1 is SGDLS and CDR2 is YYNGEE. CDR3 size: 17 residues. CDR3 bases: TGTGCCAGCAGCGTATTGGCAAGAAGGGGTAACACCGGGGAGCTGTTTTTT. This encodes CASSVLARRGNTGELFF.

The CDR3, as DNA: TGTGCCAGCAGTTTGGCGGCTTCGACTGGGGCCAACGTCCTGACTTTC. Its protein product is CASSLAASTGANVLTF. V and J are TRBV28 and TRBJ2-6; D is unclear. CDR3 length: 16 amino acids. Per the germline V gene, CDR1 is MDHEN and CDR2 is SYDVKM. V lost 3 bases and J lost 2, with 11 bases in between.

V is TRBV27 and J is TRBJ2-6; D may correspond to TRBD1 or TRBD2 (5 bases each). The V end lost 6 bases, the J end lost 0 bases, and 18 bases lay between the germline ends. The CDR3 is made up of 18 amino acids. From germline, CDR1 is MNHEY and CDR2 SMNVEV (reference sequence). The CDR3 loop is CASSFDGRGGSGANVLTF. CDR3 DNA: TGTGCCAGCAGCTTTGACGGACGGGGCGGCTCTGGGGCCAACGTCCTGACTTTC.

J is TRBJ1-1 and V is TRBV9; 11 positions match TRBD1. CDR1 and CDR2 (germline): SGDLS, YYNGEE. J was trimmed by 4 bases and V by 3 bases; bases with no gene match: 8. This CDR3 is built from 16 residues. CDR3 amino acids: CASSGGDGTGGTEAFF. In DNA form, the CDR3 reads TGTGCCAGCAGCGGAGGGGATGGGACAGGGGGCACTGAAGCTTTCTTT.

V is TRBV6-6 and J is TRBJ2-1; TRBD2 agrees at 9 bases. The germline gives CDR1 MNHNY, CDR2 SVGAGI (reference sequence). This CDR3 has 16 amino acids. The V segment lost 0 bases and the J segment 4 bases; nucleotides outside the gene matches: 4. The chain's CDR3 is CASSYSAAGGYNEQFF. The CDR3 bases are TGTGCCAGCAGTTACTCGGCAGCGGGGGGATACAATGAGCAGTTCTTC.

The chain recombines TRBV29-1 with TRBJ1-4; no clear D. Germline V lookup: CDR1 SQVTM, CDR2 ANQGSEA. There are 10 residues in the CDR3. Trimming cost V 2 bases and J 8 bases, with 3 bases left between them. CDR3 sequence (DNA): TGCAGCGTTGAACACGAAAAACTGTTTTTT. It codes for CSVEHEKLFF. Full variable domain (rest looked up from reference TRBV29-1 and TRBJ1-4): SAVISQKPSRDICQRGTSLTIQCQVDSQVTMMFWYRQQPGQSLTLIATANQGSEATYESGFVIDKFPISRPNLTFSTLTVSNMSPEDSSIYLCSVEHEKLFFGSGTQLSVL.

The chain joins TRBV5-4 to TRBJ2-7; the D gene is possibly TRBD1 (6 bases). Germline loops: CDR1 SGHNT, CDR2 YYREEE (reference sequence). This CDR3 has 15 amino acids. Trimming removed 0 bases from V and 4 bases from J, with 14 bases in between. DNA of the CDR3: TGTGCCAGCAGCTTGGCCTCAGGGGACGCGTACGAGCAGTACTTC. Translation gives CASSLASGDAYEQYF.

The V call is TRBV5-6, the J call TRBJ1-1, with TRBD1 as a possible D gene (6 bases). The length of the CDR3 is 11 residues. CDR1 is SGHDT and CDR2 is YYEEEE in the germline V gene. V was pared by 7 bases and J by 6 bases, with 10 bases between. CDR3 residues: CASSEGAEAFF. CDR3 nucleotides: TGTGCCAGCTCGGAGGGGGCTGAAGCTTTCTTT.